One sample yielded the 26 T cell receptor beta chains listed below, sequenced in a study of PD-L1 blockade in urothelial cancer (dated 2017 in TCRdb). This specimen's time point label, per the study, means: pretreatment peripheral blood. The library was built by means of the immunoSEQ multiplex PCR assay. TCRdb mirrors the immuneACCESS table, restricted to in-frame sequences. Some clones are absent from its copies; in checked studies, under half trace to an unresolved V gene, and the reason for the others is unknown. Across this sample there are around 71,000 clones, with roughly 80% seen only once. The top ten constitute less than 8.5% of the sample. The specimen comprised PBMCs, sampled around atezolizumab (anti-PD-L1) treatment. The receptors come from a man aged 40-49 years with urothelial cancer.

This chain joins TRBV18 and TRBJ2-3; TRBD2 matches at 11 bases. The CDR3 sequence is 20 residues long. Per the germline V gene, CDR1 is KGHSH and CDR2 is LQKENI. The J segment lost 6 bases and the V segment lost 3 bases, leaving 20 bases of the junction unmatched. The DNA for the CDR3 is TGTGCCAGCTCACCTGGTCAGATCTACTCCGGGACTAGCGGAGGGGATACGCAGTATTTT. The encoded protein is CASSPGQIYSGTSGGDTQYF. The variable domain in full, with the rest retrieved from reference TRBV18 and TRBJ2-3, is NAGVMQNPRHLVRRRGQEARLRCSPMKGHSHVYWYRQLPEEGLKFMVYLQKENIIDESGMPKERFSAEFPKEGPSILRIQQVVRGDSAAYFCASSPGQIYSGTSGGDTQYFGPGTRLTVL.

This sequence joins TRBV5-6 and TRBJ2-7; the D gene is possibly TRBD2 (6 bases). The germline V gene has CDR1 SGHDT and CDR2 YYEEEE. V lost 3 bases, J lost 1 base, and 14 bases lay in between. The CDR3 sequence is 15 residues long. CDR3 region: CASSSVEGGSYEQYF. The CDR3 DNA sequence: TGTGCCAGCAGCTCGGTGGAGGGTGGGTCCTACGAGCAGTACTTC.

V usage is TRBV6-4 and J usage is TRBJ2-1; 8 nucleotides line up with TRBD2. The CDR3 is 17 amino acids. Per the germline V gene, CDR1 is MRHNA and CDR2 is SNTAGT. V lost 4 bases to trimming and J lost 4 bases; unmatched junction nucleotides: 12. The CDR3 loop reads CASSVKEREIQYNEQFF. CDR3 bases: TGTGCCAGCAGTGTAAAGGAGCGGGAGATTCAGTACAATGAGCAGTTCTTC.

The chain has TRBV6-1 and TRBJ1-2; possibly TRBD1 for D (5 bases). This CDR3 comprises 14 residues. The germline V gene has CDR1 MNHNS and CDR2 SASEGT. Between the trimmed V and J ends, which lost 6 bases and 8 bases, there was a span of 19 bases. CDR3 bases: TGTGCCAGCAGGGGACTTCAGGACGGTCGAGGCTACACCTTC. Encoded protein: CASRGLQDGRGYTF.

The rearrangement links TRBV10-3 to TRBJ2-3; a possible D gene is TRBD2 (6 bases). Germline V gene data show CDR1 as ENHRY and CDR2 as SYGVKD. The CDR3 has 16 amino acids. Deletions cut 3 bases from V and 4 bases from J, with 17 bases between. CDR3 loop: CAISDLAALDADTQYF. The CDR3 nucleotides are TGTGCCATCAGTGACTTAGCGGCACTGGACGCAGATACGCAGTATTTT.

This clone was detected a few times. The chain uses TRBV5-6 and TRBJ1-2, with no clear D. Germline V gene data show CDR1 as SGHDT and CDR2 as YYEEEE. The V and J ends lost 1 base and 4 bases respectively, with 14 bases between them. The length of the CDR3 is 15 residues. The CDR3 coding sequence is TGTGCCAGCAGCTTGAAGAATCCGACTGCCTATGGCTACACCTTC. This encodes CASSLKNPTAYGYTF.

This clone has only one observation. This CDR3 is CASSLFASGAYNEQFF. CDR3 sequence (DNA): TGTGCCAGCAGCTTGTTTGCTAGCGGGGCCTACAATGAGCAGTTCTTC. The chain has TRBV11-3 and TRBJ2-1; 9 nucleotides line up with TRBD2. Germline V gene lookup returns CDR1 SGHNT and CDR2 YENEEA. This CDR3 has 16 amino acids. V trimming: 3 bases; J trimming: 2 bases; junction bases outside the gene matches: 5. The full variable domain, its missing parts supplied by reference TRBV11-3 and TRBJ2-1, is EAGVVQSPRYKIIEKKQPVAFWCNPISGHNTLYWYLQNLGQGPELLIRYENEEAVDDSQLPKDRFSAERLKGVDSTLKIQPAELGDSAVYLCASSLFASGAYNEQFFGPGTRLTVL.

The chain has TRBV7-2 and TRBJ2-2; 10 nucleotides line up with TRBD2. The CDR3 spans 15 residues. V was clipped by 2 bases and J by 6 bases; unmatched bases: 3. Germline V gene lookup returns CDR1 SGHTA and CDR2 FQGNSA. CDR3 protein: CASSLLAGAAGELFF. The CDR3 DNA sequence: TGTGCCAGCAGCTTACTAGCGGGAGCGGCCGGGGAGCTGTTTTTT.

The chain uses TRBV30 and TRBJ2-5; possible D gene TRBD2, 6 bases. Germline CDR1 GTSNPN, CDR2 SVGIG (reference sequence). The CDR3 covers 13 residues. V shed 3 bases and J shed 5 bases, with 13 bases lying between them. The DNA of the CDR3 is TGTGCCTGGAGAGTGCGGGGCTGGGAGACCCAGTACTTC. Encoded protein: CAWRVRGWETQYF.

The genes are TRBV10-3 and TRBJ2-7; D possibly corresponds to TRBD2 (6 bases). Germline CDR1 is ENHRY and CDR2 is SYGVKD. The CDR3 covers 12 residues. Trimming left V 6 bases short and J 10 bases short, with 16 bases between. The CDR3 sequence: CAIRGGDFSQYF. The DNA of the CDR3 is TGTGCCATCAGGGGGGGTGACTTTTCACAGTACTTC.

This clone was counted a single time. The chain recombines TRBV7-9 with TRBJ2-7; 7 nucleotides match TRBD2. V trimming: 1 base; J trimming: 2 bases; junction bases outside the gene matches: 14. The CDR3 loop spans 18 amino acids. Germline CDR1 SEHNR, CDR2 FQNEAQ (reference sequence). The CDR3 protein is CASSLGPSGGSYTYEQYF. CDR3 bases: TGTGCCAGCAGCTTAGGCCCATCGGGCGGGAGCTATACCTACGAGCAGTACTTC.

The genes are TRBV4-1 and TRBJ2-7; D is possibly TRBD1 (6 bases). Germline V gene data show CDR1 as MGHRA and CDR2 as YSYEKL. The ends were cut back, 2 bases at V and 2 bases at J, with 13 bases in the middle. The CDR3 extends over 15 amino acids. The CDR3 nucleotides are TGCGCCAGCAGCCAAAACCCGGCAGGGGCCTACGAGCAGTACTTC. This encodes CASSQNPAGAYEQYF.

The V gene is TRBV10-3, the J gene TRBJ2-3; D is uncertain. The V gene lost 6 bases and the J gene lost 7 bases, with 20 bases spanning the gap. The CDR3 consists of 15 residues. Germline V gene data show CDR1 as ENHRY and CDR2 as SYGVKD. DNA for the CDR3: TGTGCCATCAGCGGGTCCCCGAATAATTCTAATACGCAGTATTTT. Translating gives CAISGSPNNSNTQYF.

The V call is TRBV7-6, the J call TRBJ2-1, with D possibly matching TRBD2 (6 bases). The V gene's germline CDR1 is SGHVS and CDR2 FNYEAQ. Trimming took 1 base from V and 3 from J, leaving 13 bases between them. This CDR3 has 16 residues. The CDR3 loop is CASSLDFRERYNEQFF. The CDR3 DNA is TGTGCCAGCAGCTTAGATTTCCGGGAGCGCTACAATGAGCAGTTCTTC.

J is TRBJ2-1 and V is TRBV5-1; 14 bases match TRBD2. CDR1 is SGHRS, CDR2 YFSETQ, per germline. This CDR3 has 19 amino acids. After removal of 2 bases from V and 6 bases from J, the junction contained 13 bases not matched to a gene. CDR3 coding DNA: TGCGCCAGCAGCTTTGGACTAGCGGGAGGAGTTTATGGTGGCAATGAGCAGTTCTTC. Translated: CASSFGLAGGVYGGNEQFF. Complete variable domain (other parts from reference TRBV5-1 and TRBJ2-1): KAGVTQTPRYLIKTRGQQVTLSCSPISGHRSVSWYQQTPGQGLQFLFEYFSETQRNKGNFPGRFSGRQFSNSRSEMNVSTLELGDSALYLCASSFGLAGGVYGGNEQFFGPGTRLTVL.

This chain connects TRBV6-1 to TRBJ1-5; D uncertain. V was trimmed by 2 bases and J by 6 bases, leaving 8 bases between them. The CDR3 is 13 residues long. CDR1 MNHNS and CDR2 SASEGT come from the germline V gene. Here the CDR3 DNA reads TGTGCCAGCAGTGAACATCGCAGTCAGCCCCAGCATTTT. Translating it yields CASSEHRSQPQHF.

V is TRBV9 and J is TRBJ2-2; 7 nucleotides agree with TRBD2. Unmatched junction bases numbered 10, after V lost 7 bases and J lost 7 bases. Germline V lookup: CDR1 SGDLS, CDR2 YYNGEE. The CDR3 runs 14 residues. The CDR3 bases are TGTGCCAGCGGGCGGGGGTCTGGAGTCGGGGAGCTGTTTTTT. This translates into CASGRGSGVGELFF. Full variable domain (rest looked up from reference TRBV9 and TRBJ2-2): DSGVTQTPKHLITATGQRVTLRCSPRSGDLSVYWYQQSLDQGLQFLIQYYNGEERAKGNILERFSAQQFPDLHSELNLSSLELGDSALYFCASGRGSGVGELFFGEGSRLTVL.

This chain connects TRBV28 to TRBJ1-5; no definite D call. The length of the CDR3 is 14 residues. Per the germline V gene, CDR1 is MDHEN and CDR2 is SYDVKM. The germline V and J ends were trimmed by 2 bases and 5 bases, with 10 bases remaining between them. The CDR3 DNA reads TGTGCCAGCAGTTTAGGATCGGGTTATCAGCCCCAGCATTTT. Its protein is CASSLGSGYQPQHF.

The chain uses TRBV28 and TRBJ1-1, with D possibly TRBD1 on 6 matching bases. Germline V gene data show CDR1 as MDHEN and CDR2 as SYDVKM. This CDR3 region has 14 residues. With 6 bases removed from V and 3 bases from J, the gap between germline ends came to 14 bases. This CDR3 reads CASRERGGHTEAFF. The CDR3 DNA reads as TGTGCCAGCAGGGAACGGGGGGGCCACACTGAAGCTTTCTTT.

The V call is TRBV13, the J call TRBJ2-7; 8 bases map to TRBD2. The CDR3 loop spans 14 amino acids. Trimming removed 3 bases from V and 4 bases from J; junction bases left unmatched: 5. Germline values: CDR1 PRHDT, CDR2 FYEKMQ (reference sequence). CDR3 sequence: CASSFRAGVYEQYF. The CDR3 region has the DNA TGTGCCAGCAGCTTCAGAGCGGGAGTTTACGAGCAGTACTTC.

The V gene is TRBV9, the J gene TRBJ1-3; 7 nucleotides line up with TRBD1. With 4 bases clipped from V and 4 bases from J, the junction kept 5 bases outside the gene matches. This CDR3 contains 14 residues. CDR1 and CDR2 from the germline V gene are SGDLS and YYNGEE. CDR3 coding DNA: TGTGCCAGCAGCCCCACAGGGGTAGGAAACACCATATATTTT. Its protein product is CASSPTGVGNTIYF. Variable domain in full (rest from reference TRBV9 and TRBJ1-3): DSGVTQTPKHLITATGQRVTLRCSPRSGDLSVYWYQQSLDQGLQFLIQYYNGEERAKGNILERFSAQQFPDLHSELNLSSLELGDSALYFCASSPTGVGNTIYFGEGSWLTVV.

The chain links TRBV5-1 to TRBJ2-1; 13 positions match TRBD2. This CDR3 comprises 17 residues. Germline CDR1 and CDR2: SGHRS and YFSETQ. V lost 4 bases, J lost 6 bases, and 10 bases stayed unmatched. CDR3 residues: CASSRTSGSGFVNEQFF. The CDR3 DNA reads as TGCGCCAGCAGCCGGACTAGCGGGAGTGGCTTCGTCAATGAGCAGTTCTTC.

The CDR3 coding sequence is TGTGCCAGCTCAACTCGCGGGGGGATTGATGGCTACACCTTC. Protein sequence: CASSTRGGIDGYTF. J is TRBJ1-2 and V is TRBV6-5; weak D call: TRBD1 (5 bases). CDR3 length: 14 amino acids. Per germline, CDR1 MNHEY and CDR2 SVGAGI. V was cut by 8 bases and J by 6 bases, with 19 bases left in between.

This chain joins TRBV5-1 and TRBJ1-5; D is possibly TRBD1 (6 bases). V was cut by 4 bases and J by 9 bases, with 14 bases left in between. CDR1 and CDR2 (germline): SGHRS, YFSETQ. This CDR3 has 13 amino acids. The CDR3 nucleotides are TGCGCCAGCAGCCGTAGTGGGGGCTGGCCCCAGCATTTT. This encodes CASSRSGGWPQHF. Supplemented by reference TRBV5-1 and TRBJ1-5, the full variable domain reads KAGVTQTPRYLIKTRGQQVTLSCSPISGHRSVSWYQQTPGQGLQFLFEYFSETQRNKGNFPGRFSGRQFSNSRSEMNVSTLELGDSALYLCASSRSGGWPQHFGDGTRLSIL.

This chain links TRBV19 with TRBJ1-5; 10 bases line up with TRBD1. V was clipped by 5 bases and J by 7 bases; unmatched bases: 11. The CDR3 spans 16 residues. The germline CDR1 and CDR2 sequences are LNHDA and SQIVND (reference sequence). The CDR3 DNA follows: TGTGCCAGTAGTCAAGGGAGGGGACAGGGGACCCAGCCCCAGCATTTT. It yields the protein CASSQGRGQGTQPQHF.

This clone has just a few counts. The rearrangement joins TRBV11-2 to TRBJ1-3, with D tentatively TRBD1 (6 bases). Per the germline V gene, CDR1 is SGHAT and CDR2 is FQNNGV. There are 15 residues in the CDR3. V was clipped by 0 bases and J by 5 bases, with 11 bases between them. The CDR3 bases are TGTGCCAGCAGCTTAGATCGGCAGGGGCGAAACACCATATATTTT. Encoded protein: CASSLDRQGRNTIYF.